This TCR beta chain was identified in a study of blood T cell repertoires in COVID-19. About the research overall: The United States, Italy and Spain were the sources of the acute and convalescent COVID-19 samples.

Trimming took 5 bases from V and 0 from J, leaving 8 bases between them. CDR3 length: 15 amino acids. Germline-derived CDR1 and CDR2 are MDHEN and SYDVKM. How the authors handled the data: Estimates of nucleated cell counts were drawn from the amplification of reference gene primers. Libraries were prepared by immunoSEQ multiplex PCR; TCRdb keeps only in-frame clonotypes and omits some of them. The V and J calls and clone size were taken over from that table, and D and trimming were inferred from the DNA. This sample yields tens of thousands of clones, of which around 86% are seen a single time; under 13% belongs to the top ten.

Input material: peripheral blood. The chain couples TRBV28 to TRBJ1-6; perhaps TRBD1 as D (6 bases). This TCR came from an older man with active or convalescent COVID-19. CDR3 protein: CASSQGFSYNSPLHF. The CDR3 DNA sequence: TGTGCCAGCAGTCAGGGGTTCTCCTATAATTCACCCCTCCACTTT.